Below are 5 T cell receptor beta chains sequenced from a single sample in a study. Treg sorting used a CD4+CD25+CD127-/low gate. TCRdb re-called the 5' RACE reads through MiXCR, storing one row per CDR3 protein. The sample lists a few thousand distinct CDR3 sequences; approximately 72% were seen once. The source material was Tregs sorted from blood. Receptor source: a female donor with breast cancer.

The chain has TRBV6-4 and TRBJ2-1; D is possibly TRBD2 (6 bases). Looked up from germline, CDR1 is MRHNA and CDR2 is SNTAGT. V lost 2 bases, J lost 0 bases, and 14 bases lay in between. The CDR3 has 17 amino acids. The CDR3 bases are TGTGCCAGCAGTGACGAGGGCGGGATGACCTCCTACAATGAGCAGTTCTTC. Translated, it gives CASSDEGGMTSYNEQFF.

The chain recombines TRBV6-5 with TRBJ1-3; the D gene is possibly TRBD1 (6 bases). Trimming cost V 1 base and J 3 bases, with 7 bases left between them. CDR3 size: 14 residues. Per germline, CDR1 MNHEY and CDR2 SVGAGI. The CDR3 DNA sequence: TGTGCCAGCAGTTACTACAGGGATGGAAACACCATATATTTT. Translated, it gives CASSYYRDGNTIYF.

This clonotype came up a few times. The V gene is TRBV5-1, the J gene TRBJ2-1, with D unresolved. This CDR3 has 15 residues. V dropped 0 bases and J dropped 8 bases, with 15 bases sitting between them. Germline CDR1 and CDR2: SGHRS and YFSETQ. CDR3 bases: TGCGCCAGCAGCTTGGAGTCCGGGTATGGCTATGAGCAGTTCTTC. Encoded protein: CASSLESGYGYEQFF. Full variable domain (remainder filled in from reference TRBV5-1 and TRBJ2-1): KAGVTQTPRYLIKTRGQQVTLSCSPISGHRSVSWYQQTPGQGLQFLFEYFSETQRNKGNFPGRFSGRQFSNSRSEMNVSTLELGDSALYLCASSLESGYGYEQFFGPGTRLTVL.

This clonotype was seen more than once but under ten times. The chain joins TRBV24-1 to TRBJ2-1, with D tentatively TRBD1 (5 bases). Trimming removed 5 bases at V and 4 bases at J, with 17 bases between. The CDR3 length is 16 residues. The V gene's germline CDR1 is KGHDR and CDR2 SFDVKD. CDR3 sequence reads: CATSATVGVGYNEQFF. CDR3 nucleotide sequence: TGTGCCACCAGTGCTACCGTAGGGGTCGGTTACAATGAGCAGTTCTTC.

The chain is built from TRBV18 and TRBJ2-3; TRBD2 aligns across 8 bases. The CDR3 is made up of 16 amino acids. V was pared by 6 bases and J by 7 bases, with 15 bases of the junction left unmatched. From germline, CDR1 is KGHSH and CDR2 LQKENI. The CDR3 reads CASSPWGLVIFHTQYF. In nucleotides, the CDR3 is TGTGCCAGCTCCCCGTGGGGACTAGTCATCTTTCATACGCAGTATTTT.